This T cell receptor (beta chain) is drawn from a study of T cell repertoires in cytomegalovirus infection. Overall study: Both CMV infection and a matching HLA type were indicated by public TCR beta signatures. Study-wide points: People with CMV and the relevant HLA were identified by cumulative public TCR beta family frequency. Ex vivo, HLA-C-restricted CMV-specific TCR beta clonotypes prevailed over the rest of the response.

Via MiXCR, TCRdb re-called the reads, giving one row per CDR3 protein. The repertoire holds about 260,000 distinct CDR3 sequences, with approximately 9.2% as singletons. This clonotype was recorded at least ten times. The antigen remains unidentified. Between the trimmed V and J ends, which lost 1 base and 5 bases, there was a span of 5 bases. The CDR3 covers 12 residues. From germline, CDR1 is SEHNR and CDR2 FQNEAQ (reference sequence). The chain carries TRBV7-9 and TRBJ1-2, with D unclear. This receptor was identified in a human donor in good health (CMV status not recorded). Some clones in this sample may be carry-over from other donors' samples. The sequenced material came from PBMCs. CDR3 in amino acids: CASSLEQYGYTF. The CDR3 region has the DNA TGTGCCAGCAGCTTAGAGCAGTATGGCTACACCTTC.